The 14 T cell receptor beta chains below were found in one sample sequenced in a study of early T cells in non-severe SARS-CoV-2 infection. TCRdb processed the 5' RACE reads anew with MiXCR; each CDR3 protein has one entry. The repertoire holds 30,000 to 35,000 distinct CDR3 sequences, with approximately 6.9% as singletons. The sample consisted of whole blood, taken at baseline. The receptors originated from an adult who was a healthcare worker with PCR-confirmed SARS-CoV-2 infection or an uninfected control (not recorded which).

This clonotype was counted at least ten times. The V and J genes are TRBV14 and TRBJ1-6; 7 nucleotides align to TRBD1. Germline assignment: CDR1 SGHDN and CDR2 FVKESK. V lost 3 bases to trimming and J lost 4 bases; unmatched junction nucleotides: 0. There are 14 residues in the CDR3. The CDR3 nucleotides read TGTGCCAGCAGCCAGGGACAGTATAATTCACCCCTCCACTTT. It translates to CASSQGQYNSPLHF.

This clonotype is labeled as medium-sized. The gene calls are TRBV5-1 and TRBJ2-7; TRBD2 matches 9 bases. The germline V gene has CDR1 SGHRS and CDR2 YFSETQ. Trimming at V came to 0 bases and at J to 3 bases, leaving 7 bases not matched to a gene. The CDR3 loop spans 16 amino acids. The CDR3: CASSLAVAGGYYEQYF. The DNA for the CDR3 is TGCGCCAGCAGCTTGGCCGTCGCGGGAGGGTACTACGAGCAGTACTTC.

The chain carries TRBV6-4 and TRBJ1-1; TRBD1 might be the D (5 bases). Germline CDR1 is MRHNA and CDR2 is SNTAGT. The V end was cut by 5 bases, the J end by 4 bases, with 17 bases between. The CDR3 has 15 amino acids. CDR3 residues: CASSSHGAGGTEAFF. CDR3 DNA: TGTGCCAGCAGTTCCCATGGGGCTGGGGGCACTGAAGCTTTCTTT.

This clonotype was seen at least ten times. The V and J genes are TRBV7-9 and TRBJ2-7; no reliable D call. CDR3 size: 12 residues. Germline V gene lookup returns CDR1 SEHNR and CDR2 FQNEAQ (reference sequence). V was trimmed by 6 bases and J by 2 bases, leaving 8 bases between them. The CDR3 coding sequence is TGTGCCAGCAGTTCCGTCCCCTACGAGCAGTACGTC. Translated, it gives CASSSVPYEQYV.

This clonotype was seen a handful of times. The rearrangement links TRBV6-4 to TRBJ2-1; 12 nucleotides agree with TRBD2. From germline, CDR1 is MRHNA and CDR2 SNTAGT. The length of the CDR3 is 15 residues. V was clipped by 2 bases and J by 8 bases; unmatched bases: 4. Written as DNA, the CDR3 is TGTGCCAGCAGTGACGGACTAGCGGGATCGGATGAGCAGTTCTTC. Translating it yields CASSDGLAGSDEQFF.

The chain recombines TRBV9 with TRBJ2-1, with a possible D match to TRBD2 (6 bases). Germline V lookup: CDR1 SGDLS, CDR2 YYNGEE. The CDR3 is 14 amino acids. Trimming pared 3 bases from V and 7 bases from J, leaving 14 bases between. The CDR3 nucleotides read TGTGCCAGCAGCGAAGGCGGGATGCGTAATGAGCAGTTCTTC. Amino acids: CASSEGGMRNEQFF.

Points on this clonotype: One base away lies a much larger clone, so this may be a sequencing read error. CDR3 protein: CARSLVAGDYNEQFF. CDR3 in DNA: TGTGCCAGGAGCTTGGTAGCGGGAGACTACAATGAGCAGTTCTTC. The V and J genes are TRBV5-6 and TRBJ2-1, with 9 nucleotides matching TRBD2. The CDR3 is 15 amino acids. Per germline, CDR1 SGHDT and CDR2 YYEEEE.

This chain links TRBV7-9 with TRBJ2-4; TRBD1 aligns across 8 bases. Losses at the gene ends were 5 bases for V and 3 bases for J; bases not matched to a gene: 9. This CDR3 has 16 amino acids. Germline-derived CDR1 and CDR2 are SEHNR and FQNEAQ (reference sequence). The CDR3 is CASSDSDRGVKNIQYF. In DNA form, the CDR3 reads TGTGCCAGCAGCGACTCCGACAGGGGAGTCAAAAACATTCAGTACTTC.

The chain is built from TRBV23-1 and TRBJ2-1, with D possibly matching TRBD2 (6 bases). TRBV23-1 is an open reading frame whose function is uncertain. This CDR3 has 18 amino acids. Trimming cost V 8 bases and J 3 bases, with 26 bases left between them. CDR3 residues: CASLPLGRCGRGYNEQFF. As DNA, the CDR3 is TGCGCCAGCCTCCCCCTCGGCCGTTGCGGGCGGGGCTACAATGAGCAGTTCTTC.

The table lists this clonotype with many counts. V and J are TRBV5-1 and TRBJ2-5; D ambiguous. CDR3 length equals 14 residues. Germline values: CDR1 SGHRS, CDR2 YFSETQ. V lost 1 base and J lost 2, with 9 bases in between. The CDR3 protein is CASSLRAGQETQYF. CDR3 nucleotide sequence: TGCGCCAGCAGCTTGAGAGCTGGTCAAGAGACCCAGTACTTC.

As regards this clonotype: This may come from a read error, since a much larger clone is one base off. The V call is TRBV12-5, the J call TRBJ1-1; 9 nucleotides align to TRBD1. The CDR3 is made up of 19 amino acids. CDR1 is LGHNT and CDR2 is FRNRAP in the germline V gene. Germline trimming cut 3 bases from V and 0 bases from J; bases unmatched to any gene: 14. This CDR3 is CASGLRLGTGNLMNTEAFF. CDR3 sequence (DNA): TGTGCTAGTGGTTTACGCCTAGGGACAGGGAACCTCATGAACACTGAAGCTTTCTTT.

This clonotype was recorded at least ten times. The CDR3 reads CSVDSWEQFF. CDR3 bases: TGCAGCGTTGATTCGTGGGAGCAGTTCTTC. The chain is built from TRBV29-1 and TRBJ2-1; no definite D call. Germline V gene data show CDR1 as SQVTM and CDR2 as ANQGSEA. CDR3 size: 10 residues. V was pared by 3 bases and J by 10 bases, with 7 bases between.

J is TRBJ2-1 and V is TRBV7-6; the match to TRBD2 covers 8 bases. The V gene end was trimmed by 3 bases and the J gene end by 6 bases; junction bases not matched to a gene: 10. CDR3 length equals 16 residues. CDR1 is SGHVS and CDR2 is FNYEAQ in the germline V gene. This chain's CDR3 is CASSFGSGGSFNEQFF. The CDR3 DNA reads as TGTGCCAGCAGCTTTGGGTCGGGAGGGTCTTTCAATGAGCAGTTCTTC. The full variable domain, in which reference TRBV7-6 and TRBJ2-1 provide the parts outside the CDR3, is GAGVSQSPRYKVTKRGQDVALRCDPISGHVSLYWYRQALGQGPEFLTYFNYEAQQDKSGLPNDRFSAERPEGSISTLTIQRTEQRDSAMYRCASSFGSGGSFNEQFFGPGTRLTVL.

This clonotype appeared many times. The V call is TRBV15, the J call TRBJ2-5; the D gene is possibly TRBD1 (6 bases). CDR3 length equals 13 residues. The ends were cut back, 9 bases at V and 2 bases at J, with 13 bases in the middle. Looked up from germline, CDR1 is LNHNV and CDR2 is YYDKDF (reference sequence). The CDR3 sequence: CATRPDSQETQYF. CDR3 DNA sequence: TGTGCCACGCGGCCGGACAGTCAAGAGACCCAGTACTTC.